This T cell receptor (beta chain) was obtained from a study of control samples from healthy donors and cancer patients. Repertoires were generated with immunoSEQ multiplex PCR, while TCRdb's copy carries only in-frame clones and drops some. The repertoire includes over 100,000 clones, approximately 90% of them detected once, and 3.5% to 4.5% sits in the top ten. Germline CDR1 SGHRS, CDR2 YFSETQ. CDR3 length equals 15 residues. V shed 3 bases, J shed 6 bases, and the junction held 2 bases outside the gene matches. The sequenced material came from blood. The V call is TRBV5-1, the J call TRBJ2-1; 14 bases match TRBD2. The TCR was taken from a human donor in good health. The donor label of this sample is uncertain. The CDR3, as DNA: TGCGCCAGCAGCTCCGGACTAGCGGGGGGCAATGAGCAGTTCTTC. As protein: CASSSGLAGGNEQFF.